This paragraph reports one T cell receptor (beta chain). As yet, its antigen is unknown. Per the study methods: For the immunoSEQ data, sequences were junction-only without quality scores, so filtering differed. TCRdb's table, derived via immunoSEQ multiplex PCR, lists solely in-frame clones and lacks some. V and J calls and clone size follow that table, whereas D and trimming were derived from the DNA. Among about a million clones listed, 60% to 80% were seen once. These data belong to a study of shared clonotypes between healthy human individuals. Study results and limitations: Clonotype sharing across a few donors was observed for 4.5% to 6.5% of naive CD4 clonotypes. Sequencing depth was expected to influence donor clonotype sharing. Non-shared clonotypes had lower generation probabilities than those shared by all four donors.

The V and J ends lost 5 bases and 3 bases, in that order; junction bases with no gene match: 9. This CDR3 region has 15 residues. The germline gives CDR1 SGHRS, CDR2 YFSETQ. This chain joins TRBV5-1 and TRBJ1-2; 8 bases are a match to TRBD1. Sequenced: memory CD4+ T cells from PBMCs. Described subset: CD45RA-negative fraction. The sequence derives from a man in his late teens or twenties in good health. Some clones in this sample may be carry-over from other donors' samples. CDR3 DNA sequence: TGCGCCAGCAGTCTGGGGCACAGGGGGGACTATGGCTACACCTTC. Encoded protein: CASSLGHRGDYGYTF.